A single sample gave rise to the 2 T cell receptor beta chains below, sequenced in a study of graft-versus-host responses after intestinal transplantation. Their recognized antigens are unknown. The method was immunoSEQ multiplex PCR; TCRdb's version includes in-frame clones alone and lacks a portion of them. The sample lists about 130,000 clones, around nine tenths occurring once. Sequences were derived from unstimulated CD4+ T cells sorted from spleen or lymph node cells, sampled before intestinal transplant. These receptors originate from a human donor who received an intestinal transplant.

This clone has a single count. This chain joins TRBV5-1 and TRBJ2-5; 8 bases fit TRBD2. CDR3 size: 14 residues. The germline CDR1 and CDR2 sequences are SGHRS and YFSETQ. After removal of 2 bases from V and 3 bases from J, the junction contained 3 bases not matched to a gene. This CDR3 reads CASSFQAGEETQYF. CDR3 DNA: TGCGCCAGCAGCTTCCAAGCGGGGGAAGAGACCCAGTACTTC.

The rearrangement joins TRBV2 to TRBJ2-5; the match to TRBD2 covers 7 bases. This CDR3 region has 14 residues. Germline CDR1 and CDR2: SNHLY and FYNNEI. Unmatched junction bases numbered 10, after V lost 8 bases and J lost 4 bases. CDR3 loop: CASRGLVQGETQYF. The CDR3 nucleotides read TGTGCCAGCCGAGGACTAGTTCAGGGAGAGACCCAGTACTTC.